This T cell receptor (beta chain) derives from a study of blood T cells in healthy people across ages. The CDR3 has 15 residues. With 3 bases removed from V and 8 bases from J, the gap between germline ends came to 17 bases. Looked up from germline, CDR1 is PRHDT and CDR2 is FYEKMQ (reference sequence). A sample-barcoded 5' primer and a J-beta primer mix were used in a second PCR of roughly 7 to 11 cycles. TCRdb independently ran MiXCR on the 5' RACE reads; one entry per CDR3 protein. The repertoire holds fewer than 1,200,000 distinct CDR3 sequences, approximately 25% seen once, with around 0.75% in the top ten. These same records also appear under a second study, on T cells of mothers and their children.

The receptor was derived from a girl aged 2 to 9 in good health. The material sequenced was blood. The chain employs TRBV13 and TRBJ2-1, with D perhaps TRBD2 (5 bases). The CDR3 coding sequence is TGTGCCAGCAGCTTCAGACATACGGGGTCTGATGAGCAGTTCTTC. Amino acid sequence: CASSFRHTGSDEQFF.